The entry below describes one TCR beta chain. The specificity of this receptor is unknown. Base qualities were left out, and no much larger clone turns up one base away. Each collaborating institution followed its own protocols to collect whole blood in K2EDTA tubes. For TCRbeta analysis, collaborator samples were shipped as frozen whole blood, as isolated PBMCs, or as DNA extracted from either sample type. These data originate in a study of blood T cell repertoires in COVID-19 (dated by TCRdb to 2018 to 2020). Turning to the overall study: Collaborator samples came from the United States, Italy and Spain and covered acute and convalescent phases of COVID-19. Sample metadata almost always included a de-identified subject ID, COVID-19 status, age in years and sex. A freely available public database, intended as a resource for researchers studying the immune response to SARS-CoV-2, is where the repertoires were released. The samples were drawn from the first 160 participants of the ongoing ImmuneRACE study and from 1,254 subjects provided by 6 global collaborators. The material from the prospective study consisted of cDNA or gDNA derived from T cells, B-cell-depleted T cells, or PBMCs. Deeply sampled blood TCRbeta repertoires from subjects exposed to, actively infected with, or recovered from COVID-19 were included in the dataset. Where available, HLA class I and class II types were taken from metadata supplied by the sample provider and were not determined by assay-based typing.

What the work shows at the level of the full study, not this receptor alone: Clinical and demographic metadata were provided uncurated, with the amount varying by source and participant.

The CDR3 contains 17 residues, cysteine and phenylalanine counted. Only the CDR3 portion is preserved as DNA: 51 bases, with reading frame beginning at the first base. The junction shows trimming of 1 base on V and 4 bases on J, and the gene matches do not reach 7 bases of it. From a lookup of the germline V gene, CDR1 and CDR2 are SGHRS and YFSETQ. TCRbeta CDR3 regions were amplified from genomic DNA by means of the immunoSEQ Assay, a bias-controlled multiplex PCR. Regarding the original processing steps: The number of nucleated cells in each sample was estimated by amplification of reference gene primers within the assay. Sequence reads were collapsed and filtered to measure the absolute abundance of every unique TCRbeta CDR3 rearrangement. For each sample, productive Simpson clonality was calculated as the square root of Simpson's diversity index over productive rearrangements. In TCRdb, the immuneACCESS table is reduced to in-frame sequences with V and J assigned. These tables do not hold every clone; where another copy was compared, an unresolved V gene accounts for under half, and the others remain unexplained. V and J calls and clone size are copied from that table; D and trimming were computed from the DNA. The sample table contains about 220,000 clones; only one count was recorded for approximately 82% of them. Roughly 7.6% of the sample belongs to the ten largest clones.

The V and J segments used are TRBV5-1 and TRBJ2-3, and 12 bases in between align with TRBD2. This clonotype was sampled from a woman aged 45-65 years with acute or convalescent COVID-19. Input material: peripheral blood. The CDR3 has the sequence CASSLSSGRAFSDTQYF. In nucleotide form, the sequence is TGCGCCAGCAGCTTGTCTAGCGGGAGGGCCTTTTCAGATACGCAGTATTTT.